This T cell receptor (beta chain) emerged from a study of T cells expressing NK-cell markers. Study overall: Sorted CD3+CD56-NKG2C+, CD3+CD56+NKG2C+ and CD3+CD56+NKG2C- T cells supplied the TCR beta repertoires.

CDR3 length: 13 amino acids. Germline CDR1 reads LGHNA; CDR2 reads YNFKEQ. A 5'RACE template switching approach incorporating UMIs was used to make TCR beta cDNA. Reprocessing the 5' RACE reads, TCRdb reports a single entry for every CDR3 protein and omits DNA. The sample's table shows roughly 450,000 distinct CDR3 sequences. The sequencing input was blood T cells: a sorted CD56 or NKG2C T cell subset, CD4+ or CD8+ T cells, or bulk PBMC T cells (not recorded which). The chain carries TRBV4-2 and TRBJ2-7; the TCRdb D gene call, TRBD2, has no DNA to confirm it. The source is a woman aged 45-65 years in good health. CDR3 sequence: CASSPAGGGEQYF.